This TCR beta chain was found in a study of shared clonotypes between healthy human individuals. Turning to the study itself: A donor's plate count was three for CD4 naive and three for CD4 memory; CD8 naive had two and CD8 memory one.

Assay: immunoSEQ multiplex PCR; the TCRdb copy retains only in-frame clones and omits some. Of approximately 1,000,000 clones listed, approximately 80% are singletons. V lost 5 bases, J lost 5 bases, and 13 bases stayed unmatched. This CDR3 has 16 residues. Germline V gives CDR1 SGHAT, CDR2 FQNNGV. Study outcomes and limitations: Clonotype sharing among donors was thought likely to change with sequencing depth.

A word on this clone: The antigen is not known.

V usage is TRBV11-2 and J usage is TRBJ2-7; the match to TRBD1 covers 9 bases. This receptor was taken from a young man in good health. Some clones in this sample may be carry-over from other donors' samples. Material: memory CD4+ T cells from PBMCs. Subset specified: CD45RA-negative fraction. CDR3 amino acids: CASSVLGQGWLDEQYF. CDR3 bases: TGTGCCAGCAGCGTGTTGGGACAGGGTTGGCTCGACGAGCAGTACTTC.